Listed below are T cell receptor beta chains from one sample, sequenced in a study of T cell repertoires in cytomegalovirus infection. TCRdb fed the reads into MiXCR, producing one record per CDR3 protein. The sample includes roughly 190,000 distinct CDR3 sequences, roughly 9% of them seen just once. The sample was PBMCs. The receptor set was obtained from a human donor in good health (CMV status not recorded). Some clones in this sample may be carry-over from other donors' samples. CDR3s include the opening cysteine and the closing phenylalanine or tryptophan. Each record gives: D gene, J gene, V gene, clone size, CDR3 DNA, CDR3 protein. The D gene is left open where the match is weak. Rows may omit the clone size; those that give it use once, few, many or a size class.

>TRBD1|TRBJ1-2|TRBV30|many
TGTGCCTGGAGTCCCCGGGACAGGCCTTGGAGCTATGGCTACACCTTC
CAWSPRDRPWSYGYTF
>-|TRBJ2-2|TRBV4-3|-
TGCGCCAGCAGCCAAGATCCAGCGAACACCGGGGAGCTGTTTTTT
CASSQDPANTGELFF
>-|TRBJ1-4|TRBV9|few
TGTGCCAGCAGCGTCGAAGCCGCGACAGTGGCAACTAATGAAAAACTGTTTTTT
CASSVEAATVATNEKLFF
>TRBD1|TRBJ1-2|TRBV7-2|many
TGTGCCAGCAGCTTAGTTGCGGGACAGGGAGGCTATGGCTACACCTTC
CASSLVAGQGGYGYTF
>-|TRBJ2-5|TRBV28|-
TGTGCCAGCAGTTTAGGCTCGAACAGGGCGACCCAGTACTTC
CASSLGSNRATQYF
>-|TRBJ2-3|TRBV7-9|many
TGTGCCAGCAGCCTCCTAAATGACGCCTTCGATACGCAGTATTTT
CASSLLNDAFDTQYF
>TRBD2|TRBJ2-1|TRBV7-3|many
TGTGCCAGCAGCTCGGGACTAGCGGGAGGGCCTAGCAATGAGCAGTTCTTC
CASSSGLAGGPSNEQFF
>TRBD2|TRBJ2-3|TRBV29-1|-
TGCAGCGTTGGCCGGCGACTAGCGGGAGATACGCAGTATTTT
CSVGRRLAGDTQYF
>-|TRBJ1-5|TRBV20-1|many
TGCAGTGCTGGGAGTGACGGGGTCAATCAGCCCCAGCATTTT
CSAGSDGVNQPQHF
>TRBD1|TRBJ2-1|TRBV15|-
TGTGCCACCATTTGGGACAGGGGAAGCAATGAGCAGTTCTTC
CATIWDRGSNEQFF
>TRBD2|TRBJ2-3|TRBV19|many
TGTGCCAGTAGTAGGGGACTAGACGCAGATACGCAGTATTTT
CASSRGLDADTQYF
>TRBD1|TRBJ1-1|TRBV20-1|many
TGCAGTGCTAGAGAAATACAGGGGGAAGAAGCTTTCTTT
CSAREIQGEEAFF
>-|TRBJ1-5|TRBV7-2|-
TGTGCCAGCAGCACTTGGGGGGGAGGAGATCAGCCCCAGCATTTT
CASSTWGGGDQPQHF
>TRBD2|TRBJ2-2|TRBV28|-
TGTGCCAGCAGCCCAAGCGGGACCTACACCGGGGAGCTGTTTTTT
CASSPSGTYTGELFF
>TRBD1|TRBJ1-2|TRBV19|-
TGTGCCAGTAGTGCCGACAGGGTTCAATATGGCTACACCTTC
CASSADRVQYGYTF
>-|TRBJ2-7|TRBV11-2|many
TGTGCCAGCAGCTTCGACAGAAACTACGAGCAGTACTTC
CASSFDRNYEQYF
>-|TRBJ1-4|TRBV28|many
TGTGCCAGCAGTTTATACCCGACAGGTTTTAATGAAAAACTGTTTTTT
CASSLYPTGFNEKLFF
>-|TRBJ2-1|TRBV20-1|-
TGCAGTGCTAGAGATGAGAGCTCCTACAATAAGAAGTTCTTC
CSARDESSYNKKFF
>-|TRBJ1-1|TRBV5-1|many
TGCGCCAGCAGCCAAAACGAGGCAGGGATAGGCACTGAAGCTTTCTTT
CASSQNEAGIGTEAFF
>-|TRBJ1-5|TRBV28|many
TGTGCCAGCAGTCTCCTCGGGGTTAGCAATCAGCCCCAGCATTTT
CASSLLGVSNQPQHF
>TRBD2|TRBJ2-7|TRBV25-1|few
TGTGCCAGCAGTGAAACTAGCGGGAGTTACGAGCAGTACTTC
CASSETSGSYEQYF
>TRBD1|TRBJ1-5|TRBV28|many
TGTGCCAGCAGTTTATTTACGGGACAGGGCAATCAGCCCCAGCATTTT
CASSLFTGQGNQPQHF
>-|TRBJ2-2|TRBV11-2|many
TGTGCCAGCAGCTTCTACTTTAACACCGGGGAGCTGTTTTTT
CASSFYFNTGELFF
>-|TRBJ2-7|TRBV12-3/TRBV12-4|-
TGTGCCAGCAGTTTAGCGTTCGGTCCCTACGAGCAGTACTTC
CASSLAFGPYEQYF
>TRBD2|TRBJ2-1|TRBV9|few
TGTGCCAGCAGCGTAGTAGCGGGGGCCAAGAATGAGCAGTTCTTC
CASSVVAGAKNEQFF